The 26 T cell receptor beta chains below come from one sample, sequenced in a study of shared clonotypes between healthy human individuals. The data were produced by immunoSEQ multiplex PCR, yet TCRdb's version contains in-frame clones alone and is incomplete. The sample has 850,000 to 1,200,000 clones; more than 60% are singletons. The source material was memory CD4+ T cells sorted from blood. Subset here: CD45RA-negative fraction. The receptor source for this set is a man younger than 35 in good health.

V gene TRBV5-1 combines with J gene TRBJ2-2, with 8 bases fitting TRBD2. CDR3 size: 17 residues. Germline V CDR1 and CDR2: SGHRS, YFSETQ. V trimming: 6 bases; J trimming: 6 bases; junction bases outside the gene matches: 16. This CDR3 is CASTPGGGNLRAGELFF. CDR3 DNA sequence: TGCGCCAGCACCCCGGGAGGGGGGAACCTACGGGCCGGGGAGCTGTTTTTT.

Comment on this clone: Within the sample, other DNA sequences also encode this same CDR3. CDR3 bases: TGCGCCAGCAGCTCCGGGACCCAGAACACCGGGGAGCTGTTTTTT. Residues: CASSSGTQNTGELFF. J is TRBJ2-2 and V is TRBV5-1; possibly TRBD1 or TRBD2 for D (5 bases each). Per the germline V gene, CDR1 is SGHRS and CDR2 is YFSETQ. This CDR3 has 15 residues. The V and J ends lost 3 bases and 1 base respectively, with 10 bases between them.

Comments on this clone: Other DNA sequences within the sample encode an identical CDR3. This rearrangement joins TRBV5-1 to TRBJ2-3; TRBD1 matches 8 bases. Germline lookup yields CDR1 SGHRS and CDR2 YFSETQ. This CDR3 spans 15 amino acids. J was trimmed by 1 base and V by 4 bases; bases with no gene match: 5. The CDR3 coding sequence is TGCGCCAGCAGCCCGCGGGGACAGGGCACAGATACGCAGTATTTT. This translates into CASSPRGQGTDTQYF.

This clone was detected many times. This chain uses TRBV5-5 with TRBJ1-1; D is ambiguous. V lost 4 bases and J 0 bases, leaving 13 bases between the germline ends. Germline values: CDR1 SGHKS, CDR2 YYEKEE (reference sequence). The CDR3 sequence is 15 residues long. The CDR3: CASSPTSTLNTEAFF. DNA for the CDR3: TGTGCCAGCAGCCCGACGTCCACCCTGAACACTGAAGCTTTCTTT. The full variable domain, its missing parts supplied by reference TRBV5-5 and TRBJ1-1, is DAGVTQSPTHLIKTRGQQVTLRCSPISGHKSVSWYQQVLGQGPQFIFQYYEKEERGRGNFPDRFSARQFPNYSSELNVNALLLGDSALYLCASSPTSTLNTEAFFGQGTRLTVV.

This sequence joins TRBV7-8 and TRBJ1-6; tentatively, D is TRBD1 (5 bases). Trimming cost V 2 bases and J 10 bases, with 18 bases left between them. Germline V gene sequence: CDR1 SGHVS, CDR2 FQNEAQ. There are 16 residues in the CDR3. CDR3 in amino acids: CASSLTEGPAVSPLHF. CDR3 DNA sequence: TGTGCCAGCAGCTTAACCGAGGGACCGGCCGTCTCACCCCTCCACTTT.

This clone appeared a single time. The chain uses TRBV6-5 and TRBJ2-5, with 10 bases matching TRBD1. The CDR3 totals 14 residues. V trimming: 5 bases; J trimming: 7 bases; junction bases outside the gene matches: 7. CDR1 is MNHEY and CDR2 is SVGAGI in the germline V gene. CDR3 protein: CASSGDRGRVTQYF. CDR3 DNA sequence: TGTGCCAGCAGTGGGGACAGGGGTAGGGTGACCCAGTACTTC.

For this clone: The sample contains more than one DNA sequence encoding this CDR3. This chain joins TRBV29-1 and TRBJ1-5; 11 nucleotides agree with TRBD1. This CDR3 region has 16 residues. V trimming: 4 bases; J trimming: 7 bases; junction bases outside the gene matches: 12. The germline gives CDR1 SQVTM, CDR2 ANQGSEA. CDR3 DNA sequence: TGCAGCGTTGTTACAGGGACAGGGGGATTTGGGCAGCCCCAGCATTTT. It encodes CSVVTGTGGFGQPQHF.

The chain couples TRBV6-6 to TRBJ1-2, with 8 bases identical to TRBD1. With V trimmed by 6 bases and J by 2 bases, 8 bases remained unmatched. The CDR3 extends over 15 amino acids. Germline V gives CDR1 MNHNY, CDR2 SVGAGI (reference sequence). The chain's CDR3 is CASRGQGGLNYGYTF. The CDR3 nucleotides are TGTGCCAGCAGAGGACAGGGTGGCCTCAACTATGGCTACACCTTC.

This sequence joins TRBV6-6 and TRBJ1-5; D ambiguous. Trimming removed 6 bases from V and 2 bases from J, with 14 bases in between. The CDR3 length is 15 residues. Per germline, CDR1 MNHNY and CDR2 SVGAGI (reference sequence). CDR3 residues: CASSVTSKGNQPQHF. In DNA form, the CDR3 reads TGTGCCAGCAGCGTTACTTCAAAGGGCAATCAGCCCCAGCATTTT.

This clone has more than one count but fewer than ten. This chain links TRBV30 with TRBJ1-1; 7 nucleotides agree with TRBD1. J was trimmed by 0 bases and V by 1 base; bases with no gene match: 11. Germline values: CDR1 GTSNPN, CDR2 SVGIG (reference sequence). The CDR3 runs to 17 residues. Here the CDR3 reads CAWSGRTGRRLNTEAFF. CDR3 DNA sequence: TGTGCCTGGAGTGGAAGGACAGGAAGGCGACTGAACACTGAAGCTTTCTTT.

This rearrangement joins TRBV7-3 to TRBJ1-3; D gene uncertain. The germline V gene encodes CDR1 SGHTA and CDR2 FQGTGA. The CDR3 runs 13 residues. The V end was cut by 4 bases, the J end by 1 base, with 5 bases between. In DNA form, the CDR3 reads TGTGCCAGCAGCTCGGATTCTGGAAACACCATATATTTT. Its protein product is CASSSDSGNTIYF.

The V gene is TRBV29-1, the J gene TRBJ2-5; unclear D gene. Germline V CDR1 and CDR2: SQVTM, ANQGSEA. This CDR3 has 13 residues. V lost 7 bases to trimming and J lost 7 bases, with 19 bases between them. CDR3 in amino acids: CSDSPATTGTQYF. The CDR3 DNA sequence: TGCAGCGATAGCCCAGCGACGACGGGGACCCAGTACTTC. Supplemented by reference TRBV29-1 and TRBJ2-5, the full variable domain reads SAVISQKPSRDICQRGTSLTIQCQVDSQVTMMFWYRQQPGQSLTLIATANQGSEATYESGFVIDKFPISRPNLTFSTLTVSNMSPEDSSIYLCSDSPATTGTQYFGPGTRLLVL.

The chain carries TRBV7-2 and TRBJ2-3; D is undetermined. Deletions cut 5 bases from V and 5 bases from J, with 14 bases between. The CDR3 is 14 amino acids. Germline V lookup: CDR1 SGHTA, CDR2 FQGNSA. As DNA, the CDR3 is TGTGCCAGCAGCCCGCGACAACCACTAGATACGCAGTATTTT. Translation gives CASSPRQPLDTQYF.

The CDR3 sequence is CSVEDRASDTQYF. The DNA for the CDR3 is TGCAGCGTTGAAGACAGGGCCTCAGATACGCAGTATTTT. The rearrangement links TRBV29-1 to TRBJ2-3; the D gene is possibly TRBD1 (5 bases). CDR1 SQVTM and CDR2 ANQGSEA come from the germline V gene. The CDR3 has 13 amino acids. Trimming took off 0 bases at V and 4 bases at J, with 8 bases between the two ends.

J is TRBJ2-3 and V is TRBV5-8, with TRBD2 matching over 13 bases. CDR3 length equals 18 residues. V was clipped by 3 bases and J by 1 base; unmatched bases: 8. Germline V gene sequence: CDR1 SGHTS, CDR2 YDEGEE. The CDR3 DNA sequence: TGTGCCAGCAGCTCCAGACTAGCGGGAGGATTGGGCACAGATACGCAGTATTTT. Translation: CASSSRLAGGLGTDTQYF.

The chain is built from TRBV5-5 and TRBJ2-2; D call uncertain. The germline V gene encodes CDR1 SGHKS and CDR2 YYEKEE (reference sequence). The CDR3 loop spans 16 amino acids. The V and J ends lost 0 bases and 0 bases respectively, with 9 bases between them. The CDR3 protein is CASSLGPLANTGELFF. The CDR3 nucleotides are TGTGCCAGCAGCTTGGGGCCCCTCGCGAACACCGGGGAGCTGTTTTTT.

DNA for the CDR3: TGTGCCAGCAGCCAGATCCCGGGACTAGTTATCCCCTACAATGAGCAGTTCTTC. This gives the protein CASSQIPGLVIPYNEQFF. The chain employs TRBV11-1 and TRBJ2-1; 8 bases fit TRBD2. J gave up 2 bases and V 5 bases, and 14 bases lay outside the gene matches. The length of the CDR3 is 18 residues. Germline V gives CDR1 SGHAT, CDR2 FQDESV (reference sequence).

The V gene is TRBV5-4, the J gene TRBJ2-5; 10 nucleotides agree with TRBD1. Trimming took 5 bases from V and 5 from J; bases not matched to a gene: 12. CDR3 length equals 16 residues. Germline CDR1 and CDR2: SGHNT and YYREEE (reference sequence). This CDR3 is CASSFGQGVGRETQYF. The CDR3 nucleotides are TGTGCCAGCAGTTTTGGACAGGGGGTAGGACGGGAGACCCAGTACTTC.

The chain is built from TRBV29-1 and TRBJ1-2; 7 bases are shared with TRBD1. Per germline, CDR1 SQVTM and CDR2 ANQGSEA. Germline trimming cut 6 bases from V and 7 bases from J; bases unmatched to any gene: 8. This CDR3 is built from 12 residues. The CDR3 region is CSVDTGASGYTF. The CDR3 DNA follows: TGCAGCGTAGACACAGGGGCCTCTGGCTACACCTTC.

The V call is TRBV19, the J call TRBJ1-3, with 7 bases identical to TRBD1. V shed 5 bases, J shed 0 bases, and the junction held 10 bases outside the gene matches. Germline V CDR1 and CDR2: LNHDA, SQIVND (reference sequence). The CDR3 runs 17 residues. CDR3 bases: TGTGCCAGTAGTCCCGACAGGGACTCCTACTCTGGAAACACCATATATTTT. Protein product: CASSPDRDSYSGNTIYF.

The rearrangement links TRBV10-1 to TRBJ2-1; D is ambiguous. Germline CDR1 WNHNN, CDR2 SYGVQD (reference sequence). There are 15 residues in the CDR3. V lost 2 bases and J lost 1, with 9 bases in between. This chain's CDR3 is CASSEAVGSYNEQFF. In DNA, the CDR3 is TGCGCCAGCAGTGAGGCTGTCGGGTCCTACAATGAGCAGTTCTTC.

The chain is built from TRBV5-1 and TRBJ2-7; 10 bases are shared with TRBD1. V lost 0 bases and J lost 6; bases outside the gene matches: 6. CDR3 length: 15 residues. The germline V gene has CDR1 SGHRS and CDR2 YFSETQ. CDR3 sequence reads: CASSLGDRGPGEQYF. CDR3 in DNA: TGCGCCAGCAGCTTGGGGGACAGGGGACCCGGCGAGCAGTACTTC.

The J gene is TRBJ1-2, the V gene TRBV19; D not resolved. CDR1 and CDR2 (germline): LNHDA, SQIVND (reference sequence). Trimming took off 4 bases at V and 4 bases at J, with 13 bases between the two ends. The CDR3 length is 14 residues. CDR3 in amino acids: CASSTDRPPYGYTF. CDR3 bases: TGTGCCAGTAGTACGGATCGTCCTCCCTATGGCTACACCTTC. Based on the CDR3 plus reference TRBV19 and TRBJ1-2, the full variable domain is DGGITQSPKYLFRKEGQNVTLSCEQNLNHDAMYWYRQDPGQGLRLIYYSQIVNDFQKGDIAEGYSVSREKKESFPLTVTSAQKNPTAFYLCASSTDRPPYGYTFGSGTRLTVV.

J is TRBJ1-1 and V is TRBV6-1, with a weak D call TRBD1 (5 bases). Germline V gene data show CDR1 as MNHNS and CDR2 as SASEGT. The CDR3 runs to 15 residues. V was cut by 5 bases and J by 6 bases, with 19 bases left in between. The CDR3 region has the DNA TGTGCCAGCAGTCACCCCGGGGGAGTATCGGCTGAAGCTTTCTTT. It translates to CASSHPGGVSAEAFF.

Only a few counts were recorded for this clone. The chain combines TRBV2 with TRBJ2-3, with D unclear. V was cut by 4 bases and J by 10 bases, with 9 bases left in between. The germline V gene encodes CDR1 SNHLY and CDR2 FYNNEI. This CDR3 comprises 11 residues. In DNA form, the CDR3 reads TGTGCCAGCAGTGGGGCTACCGCGCAGTATTTT. Protein sequence: CASSGATAQYF. Filled out from reference TRBV2 and TRBJ2-3, the complete variable domain reads EPEVTQTPSHQVTQMGQEVILRCVPISNHLYFYWYRQILGQKVEFLVSFYNNEISEKSEIFDDQFSVERPDGSNFTLKIRSTKLEDSAMYFCASSGATAQYFGPGTRLTVL.

CDR3 sequence (DNA): TGTGCCAGCAACCCCCTATTGGGGAAGGAGCAAAATGAAAAACTGTTTTTT. This translates into CASNPLLGKEQNEKLFF. This sequence joins TRBV7-9 and TRBJ1-4; D unresolved. CDR1 and CDR2 (germline): SEHNR, FQNEAQ (reference sequence). V gave up 7 bases and J gave up 5 bases, with 23 bases separating them. The CDR3 has 17 amino acids.